The 18 T cell receptor beta chains below were found in one sample sequenced in a study of shared clonotypes between healthy human individuals. Produced via immunoSEQ multiplex PCR; TCRdb's table is partial and in-frame only. The data contain approximately 480,000 clones, 75% to 80% of them singletons. Sequenced sample: PBMCs. These receptors originate from a woman aged 35 to 49 in good health. Some clones in this sample may be carry-over from other donors' samples.

The chain joins TRBV7-2 to TRBJ2-1, with no clear D. Trimming shortened V by 5 bases and J by 7 bases, and 12 bases separated the two germline ends. Germline CDR1 and CDR2: SGHTA and FQGNSA. The CDR3 is 13 amino acids. CDR3 sequence (DNA): TGTGCCAGCAGCGGCATAGGCCGTAATGAGCAGTTCTTC. Its protein product is CASSGIGRNEQFF.

Note on this clone: At one boundary the junction diverges from the germline segment, which might be a read error. V and J are TRBV28 and TRBJ2-5; 8 bases are shared with TRBD2. Per the germline V gene, CDR1 is MDHEN and CDR2 is SYDVKM. The length of the CDR3 is 14 residues. CDR3: CASHSGGGGKTRYF. CDR3 bases: TGTGCCAGCCACTCCGGGGGGGGCGGAAAGACCCGGTACTTC.

This clone came up a few times. V usage is TRBV7-2 and J usage is TRBJ1-3; D uncertain. Germline assignment: CDR1 SGHTA and CDR2 FQGNSA. The V and J ends lost 5 bases and 1 base respectively, with 6 bases between them. This CDR3 region has 13 residues. CDR3 sequence reads: CASSPSSGNTIYF. In DNA form, the CDR3 reads TGTGCCAGCAGCCCCAGTTCTGGAAACACCATATATTTT.

V is TRBV30 and J is TRBJ1-2; D remains unclear. The germline V gene has CDR1 GTSNPN and CDR2 SVGIG (reference sequence). V was trimmed by 0 bases and J by 4 bases, leaving 9 bases between them. This CDR3 is 13 amino acids long. CDR3 sequence reads: CAWSVQTTYGYTF. Written as DNA, the CDR3 is TGTGCCTGGAGTGTTCAGACTACCTATGGCTACACCTTC.

V gene TRBV30 combines with J gene TRBJ2-5, with D perhaps assigned TRBD1 or TRBD2 (6 bases each). The closer fit of TRBJ2-7 to the DNA end suggests the J call may be wrong. The CDR3 spans 16 residues. CDR1 and CDR2 from the germline V gene are GTSNPN and SVGIG (reference sequence). Here the CDR3 reads CAWSVLGGGKTYEQYF. CDR3 coding DNA: TGTGCCTGGAGTGTACTCGGAGGGGGAAAAACCTACGAGCAGTACTTC.

The table lists this clone with many counts. This chain joins TRBV5-1 and TRBJ2-2, with 7 bases fitting TRBD1. From germline, CDR1 is SGHRS and CDR2 YFSETQ. CDR3 length: 18 residues. V shed 3 bases, J shed 0 bases, and the junction held 11 bases outside the gene matches. Here the CDR3 reads CASSWLGQGVANTGELFF. Written as DNA, the CDR3 is TGCGCCAGCAGCTGGTTAGGTCAGGGGGTAGCGAACACCGGGGAGCTGTTTTTT.

This chain connects TRBV7-8 to TRBJ1-1; D is ambiguous. The CDR3 consists of 15 residues. V was pared by 2 bases and J by 1 base, with 11 bases between. Germline lookup yields CDR1 SGHVS and CDR2 FQNEAQ. The CDR3: CASSLRYLQNTEAFF. The CDR3 region has the DNA TGTGCCAGCAGCTTAAGGTACCTCCAGAACACTGAAGCTTTCTTT.

J is TRBJ1-2 and V is TRBV10-3; D not resolved. Germline values: CDR1 ENHRY, CDR2 SYGVKD. V was clipped by 4 bases and J by 3 bases, with 12 bases between them. The CDR3 is 14 amino acids. CDR3 protein: CAISGSARDYGYTF. The DNA of the CDR3 is TGTGCCATCAGTGGATCAGCCCGAGACTATGGCTACACCTTC.

V gene TRBV10-3 combines with J gene TRBJ2-2, with 10 nucleotides matching TRBD1. The CDR3 is 15 amino acids. V gave up 6 bases and J gave up 3 bases; unmatched junction bases: 4. Germline lookup yields CDR1 ENHRY and CDR2 SYGVKD. The CDR3 DNA reads TGTGCCATCAGCACCGGGACAGGGGACACCGGGGAGCTGTTTTTT. This gives the protein CAISTGTGDTGELFF.

This chain links TRBV11-2 with TRBJ2-7, with 10 bases identical to TRBD2. The CDR3 covers 16 residues. Losses at the gene ends were 5 bases for V and 2 bases for J; bases not matched to a gene: 9. CDR1 SGHAT and CDR2 FQNNGV come from the germline V gene. The CDR3 bases are TGTGCCAGCAGCCCGGCTGGACTAGCGGACCCCTACGAGCAGTACTTC. It is translated as CASSPAGLADPYEQYF.

The gene calls are TRBV5-4 and TRBJ1-5, with a possible D match to TRBD1 (5 bases). Germline V gene sequence: CDR1 SGHNT, CDR2 YYREEE (reference sequence). With 2 bases removed from V and 8 bases from J, the gap between germline ends came to 20 bases. CDR3 length: 16 residues. CDR3 protein: CASSFGGDGRWKPQHF. The CDR3 region has the DNA TGTGCCAGCAGCTTTGGGGGGGACGGGCGGTGGAAGCCCCAGCATTTT.

This clone has only a few counts. The chain has TRBV2 and TRBJ2-7; D perhaps matches TRBD1 (5 bases). The V gene lost 5 bases and the J gene lost 1 base, with 9 bases spanning the gap. Germline V CDR1 and CDR2: SNHLY, FYNNEI. The CDR3 has 13 residues. This CDR3 is CASSSDTSYEQYF. CDR3 nucleotides: TGTGCCAGCAGTTCGGACACATCCTACGAGCAGTACTTC.

The chain is built from TRBV19 and TRBJ1-2; D remains ambiguous. This CDR3 is built from 12 residues. V lost 8 bases, J lost 8 bases, and 15 bases lay in between. CDR1 and CDR2 from the germline V gene are LNHDA and SQIVND (reference sequence). The CDR3 is CASSDGVLGYTF. The CDR3 DNA reads as TGTGCCAGTTCCGACGGGGTTTTAGGCTACACCTTC.

The chain recombines TRBV2 with TRBJ2-2; tentatively, D is TRBD2 (6 bases). CDR1 and CDR2 from the germline V gene are SNHLY and FYNNEI. Trimming left V 3 bases short and J 3 bases short, with 11 bases between. CDR3 length: 15 residues. The CDR3 nucleotides are TGTGCCAGCAGTGAGGCCCAGCGGGACACCGGGGAGCTGTTTTTT. Protein: CASSEAQRDTGELFF.

This chain connects TRBV6-5 to TRBJ2-1; D gene uncertain. The V end was cut by 6 bases, the J end by 11 bases, with 14 bases between. Germline values: CDR1 MNHEY, CDR2 SVGAGI. CDR3 size: 12 residues. The CDR3, as DNA: TGTGCCAGCAGGACGTCCGGGCCACAGCAGTTCTTC. The encoded protein is CASRTSGPQQFF.

The CDR3 reads CASSLRVAGVWEQFF. The CDR3 nucleotides read TGTGCCAGCAGCTTAAGGGTAGCGGGAGTTTGGGAGCAGTTCTTC. The chain employs TRBV7-8 and TRBJ2-1; 9 bases align to TRBD2. V lost 2 bases, J lost 10 bases, and 9 bases stayed unmatched. The CDR3 spans 15 residues. The germline V gene encodes CDR1 SGHVS and CDR2 FQNEAQ.

This chain connects TRBV9 to TRBJ1-3; 8 bases line up with TRBD1. The germline CDR1 and CDR2 sequences are SGDLS and YYNGEE. This CDR3 has 15 residues. V was clipped by 2 bases and J by 3 bases; unmatched bases: 4. CDR3 sequence reads: CASSVDRGDGNTIYF. The CDR3 DNA follows: TGTGCCAGCAGCGTCGACAGGGGAGATGGAAACACCATATATTTT.

At least ten counts were recorded for this clone. This chain uses TRBV28 with TRBJ1-5, with D unresolved. CDR3 length equals 13 residues. Germline V gives CDR1 MDHEN, CDR2 SYDVKM. Deletions cut 4 bases from V and 5 bases from J, with 9 bases between. As DNA, the CDR3 is TGTGCCAGCAGTTCCCTCACATATCAGCCCCAGCATTTT. It specifies CASSSLTYQPQHF.